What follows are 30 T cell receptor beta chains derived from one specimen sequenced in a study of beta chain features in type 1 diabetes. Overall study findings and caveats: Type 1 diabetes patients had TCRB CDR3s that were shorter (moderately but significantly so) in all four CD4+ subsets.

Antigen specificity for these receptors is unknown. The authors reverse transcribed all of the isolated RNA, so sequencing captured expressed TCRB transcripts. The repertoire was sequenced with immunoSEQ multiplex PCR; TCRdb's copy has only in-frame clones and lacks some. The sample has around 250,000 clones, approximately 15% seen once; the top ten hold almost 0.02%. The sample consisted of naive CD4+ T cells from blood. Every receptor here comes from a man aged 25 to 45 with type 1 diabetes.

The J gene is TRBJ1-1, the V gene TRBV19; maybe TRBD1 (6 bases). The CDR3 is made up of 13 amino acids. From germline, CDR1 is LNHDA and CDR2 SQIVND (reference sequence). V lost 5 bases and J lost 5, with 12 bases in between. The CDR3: CASSEGQGTEAFF. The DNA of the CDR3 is TGTGCCAGTAGTGAGGGGCAGGGGACTGAAGCTTTCTTT.

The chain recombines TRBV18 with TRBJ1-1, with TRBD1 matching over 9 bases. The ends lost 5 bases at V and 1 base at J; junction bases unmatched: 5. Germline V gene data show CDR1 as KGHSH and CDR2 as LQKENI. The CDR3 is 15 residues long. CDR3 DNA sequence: TGTGCCAGCTCAGCAAGGACAGGGGAGAACACTGAAGCTTTCTTT. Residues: CASSARTGENTEAFF.

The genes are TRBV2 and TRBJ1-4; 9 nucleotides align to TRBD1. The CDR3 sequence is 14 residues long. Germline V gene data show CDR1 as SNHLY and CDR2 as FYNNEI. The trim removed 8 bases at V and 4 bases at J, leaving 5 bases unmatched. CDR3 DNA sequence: TGTGCCAGCGGACAGGGGCGGGATAATGAAAAACTGTTTTTT. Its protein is CASGQGRDNEKLFF. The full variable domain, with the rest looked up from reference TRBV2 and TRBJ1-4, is EPEVTQTPSHQVTQMGQEVILRCVPISNHLYFYWYRQILGQKVEFLVSFYNNEISEKSEIFDDQFSVERPDGSNFTLKIRSTKLEDSAMYFCASGQGRDNEKLFFGSGTQLSVL.

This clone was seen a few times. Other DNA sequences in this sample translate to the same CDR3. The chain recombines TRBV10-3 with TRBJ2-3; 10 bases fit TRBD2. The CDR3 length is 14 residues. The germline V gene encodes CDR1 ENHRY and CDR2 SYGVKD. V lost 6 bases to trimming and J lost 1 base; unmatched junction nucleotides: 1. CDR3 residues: CAISGTSGTDTQYF. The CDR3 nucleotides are TGTGCCATCAGCGGGACTAGCGGCACAGATACGCAGTATTTT.

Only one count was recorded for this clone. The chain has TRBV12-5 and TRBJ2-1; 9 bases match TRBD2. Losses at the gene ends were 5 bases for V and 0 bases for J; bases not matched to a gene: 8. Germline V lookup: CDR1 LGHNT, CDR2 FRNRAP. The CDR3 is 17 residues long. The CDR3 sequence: CASGRGLAYSSYNEQFF. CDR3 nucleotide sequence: TGTGCTAGTGGTCGAGGACTAGCGTACAGCTCCTACAATGAGCAGTTCTTC.

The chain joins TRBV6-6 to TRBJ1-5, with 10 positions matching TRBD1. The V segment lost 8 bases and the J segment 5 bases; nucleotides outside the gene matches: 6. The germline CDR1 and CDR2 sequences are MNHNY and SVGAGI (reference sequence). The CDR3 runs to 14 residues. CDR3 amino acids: CASLGTGEDQPQHF. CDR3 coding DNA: TGTGCCAGCTTGGGGACAGGGGAAGATCAGCCCCAGCATTTT.

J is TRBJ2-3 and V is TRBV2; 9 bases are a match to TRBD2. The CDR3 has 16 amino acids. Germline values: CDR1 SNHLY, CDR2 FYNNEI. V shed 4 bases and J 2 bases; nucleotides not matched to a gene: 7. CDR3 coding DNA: TGTGCCAGCAGTGCAGGACTAGCGAGCTTCACAGATACGCAGTATTTT. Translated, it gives CASSAGLASFTDTQYF. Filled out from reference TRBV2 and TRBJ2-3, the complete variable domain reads EPEVTQTPSHQVTQMGQEVILRCVPISNHLYFYWYRQILGQKVEFLVSFYNNEISEKSEIFDDQFSVERPDGSNFTLKIRSTKLEDSAMYFCASSAGLASFTDTQYFGPGTRLTVL.

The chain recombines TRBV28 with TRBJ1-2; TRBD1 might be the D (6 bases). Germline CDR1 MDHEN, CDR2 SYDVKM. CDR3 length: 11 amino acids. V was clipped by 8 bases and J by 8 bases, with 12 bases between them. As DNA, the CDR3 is TGTGCCAGCTGCGGACAGACGGGCTACACCTTC. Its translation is CASCGQTGYTF.

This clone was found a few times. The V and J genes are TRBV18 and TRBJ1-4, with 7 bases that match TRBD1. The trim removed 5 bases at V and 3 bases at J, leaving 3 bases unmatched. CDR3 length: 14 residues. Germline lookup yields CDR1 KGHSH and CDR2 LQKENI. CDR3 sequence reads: CASSAGTANEKLFF. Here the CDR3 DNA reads TGTGCCAGCTCAGCGGGGACAGCTAATGAAAAACTGTTTTTT.

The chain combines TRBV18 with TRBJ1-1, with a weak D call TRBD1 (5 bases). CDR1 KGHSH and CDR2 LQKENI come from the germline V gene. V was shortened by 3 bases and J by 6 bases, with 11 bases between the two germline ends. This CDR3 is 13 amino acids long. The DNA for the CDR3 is TGTGCCAGCTCACCCAGTGCAGGGCCTGAAGCTTTCTTT. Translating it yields CASSPSAGPEAFF.

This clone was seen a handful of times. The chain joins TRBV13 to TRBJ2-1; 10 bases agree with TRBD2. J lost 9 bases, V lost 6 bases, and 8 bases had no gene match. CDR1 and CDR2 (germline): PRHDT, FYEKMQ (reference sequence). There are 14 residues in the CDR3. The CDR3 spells CASRGLAGEGEQFF. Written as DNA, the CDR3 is TGTGCCAGCAGAGGGCTAGCGGGGGAGGGTGAGCAGTTCTTC.

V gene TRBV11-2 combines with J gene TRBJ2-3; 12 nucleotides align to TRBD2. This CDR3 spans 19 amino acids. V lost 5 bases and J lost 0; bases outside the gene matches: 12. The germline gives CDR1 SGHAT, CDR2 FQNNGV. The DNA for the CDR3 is TGTGCCAGCAGCCCCTCCCCCCGGACTAGCGGGGCAAGCACAGATACGCAGTATTTT. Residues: CASSPSPRTSGASTDTQYF.

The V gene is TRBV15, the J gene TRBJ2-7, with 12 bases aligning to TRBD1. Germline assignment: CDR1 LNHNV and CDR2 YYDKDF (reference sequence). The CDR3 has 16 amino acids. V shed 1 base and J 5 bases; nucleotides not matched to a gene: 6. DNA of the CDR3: TGTGCCACCAGCAGAGGCCCGGGACAGGGGGCCAACGAGCAGTACTTC. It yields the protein CATSRGPGQGANEQYF.

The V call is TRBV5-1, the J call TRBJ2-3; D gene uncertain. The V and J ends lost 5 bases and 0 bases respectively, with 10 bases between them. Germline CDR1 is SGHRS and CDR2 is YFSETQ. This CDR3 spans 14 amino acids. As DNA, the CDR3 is TGCGCCAGCAGTCTGGCCCCTAGCACAGATACGCAGTATTTT. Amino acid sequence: CASSLAPSTDTQYF.

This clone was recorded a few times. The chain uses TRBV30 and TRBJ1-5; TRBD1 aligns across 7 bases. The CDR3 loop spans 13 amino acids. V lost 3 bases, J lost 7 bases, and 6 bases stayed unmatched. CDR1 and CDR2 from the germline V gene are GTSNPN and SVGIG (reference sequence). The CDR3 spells CAWSRQGKQPQHF. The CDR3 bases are TGTGCCTGGAGCAGACAGGGAAAACAGCCCCAGCATTTT.

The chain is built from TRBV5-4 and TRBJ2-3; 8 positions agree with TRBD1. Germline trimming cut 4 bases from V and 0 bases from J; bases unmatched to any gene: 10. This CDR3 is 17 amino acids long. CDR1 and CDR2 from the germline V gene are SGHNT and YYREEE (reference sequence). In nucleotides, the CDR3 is TGTGCCAGCAGCCACAACGGACGGACAGGGAGCACAGATACGCAGTATTTT. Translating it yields CASSHNGRTGSTDTQYF.

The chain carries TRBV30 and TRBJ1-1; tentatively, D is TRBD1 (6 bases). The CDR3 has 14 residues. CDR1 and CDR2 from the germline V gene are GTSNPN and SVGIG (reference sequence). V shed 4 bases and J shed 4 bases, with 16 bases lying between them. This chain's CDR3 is CAWITRGPFTEAFF. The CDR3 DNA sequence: TGTGCCTGGATAACCAGGGGACCCTTCACTGAAGCTTTCTTT.

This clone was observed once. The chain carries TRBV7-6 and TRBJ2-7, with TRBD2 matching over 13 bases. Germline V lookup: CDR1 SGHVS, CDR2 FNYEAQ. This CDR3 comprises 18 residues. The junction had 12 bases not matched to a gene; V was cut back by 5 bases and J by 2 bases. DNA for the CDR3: TGTGCCAGCAGCCCACGAGATGGGACTAGCGGGGAACCCTACGAGCAGTACTTC. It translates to CASSPRDGTSGEPYEQYF.

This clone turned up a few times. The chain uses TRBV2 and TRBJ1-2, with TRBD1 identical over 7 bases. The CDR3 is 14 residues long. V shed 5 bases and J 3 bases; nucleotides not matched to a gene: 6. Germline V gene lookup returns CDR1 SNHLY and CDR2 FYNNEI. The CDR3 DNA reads TGTGCCAGCAGTCGGAACAGGGGTGACTATGGCTACACCTTC. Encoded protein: CASSRNRGDYGYTF.

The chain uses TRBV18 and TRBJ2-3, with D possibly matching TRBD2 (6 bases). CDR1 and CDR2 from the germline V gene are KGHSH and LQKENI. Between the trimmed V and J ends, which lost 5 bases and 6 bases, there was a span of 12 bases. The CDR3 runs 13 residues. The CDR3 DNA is TGTGCCAGCTCATCGGTGGCGGGGGATACGCAGTATTTT. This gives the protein CASSSVAGDTQYF.

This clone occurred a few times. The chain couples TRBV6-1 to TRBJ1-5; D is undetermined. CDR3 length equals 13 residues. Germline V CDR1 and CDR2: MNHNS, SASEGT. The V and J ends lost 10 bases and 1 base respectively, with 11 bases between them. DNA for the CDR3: TGTGCCACCAGAGGGAGAAGCAATCAGCCCCAGCATTTT. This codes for CATRGRSNQPQHF.

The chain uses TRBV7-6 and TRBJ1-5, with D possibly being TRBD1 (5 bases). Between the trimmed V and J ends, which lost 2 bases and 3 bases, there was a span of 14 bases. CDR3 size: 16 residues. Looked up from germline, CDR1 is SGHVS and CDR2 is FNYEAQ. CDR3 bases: TGTGCCAGCAGCTTAAGGGGCCCACCGATCAATCAGCCCCAGCATTTT. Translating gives CASSLRGPPINQPQHF. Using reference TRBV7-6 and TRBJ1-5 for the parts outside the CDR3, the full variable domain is GAGVSQSPRYKVTKRGQDVALRCDPISGHVSLYWYRQALGQGPEFLTYFNYEAQQDKSGLPNDRFSAERPEGSISTLTIQRTEQRDSAMYRCASSLRGPPINQPQHFGDGTRLSIL.

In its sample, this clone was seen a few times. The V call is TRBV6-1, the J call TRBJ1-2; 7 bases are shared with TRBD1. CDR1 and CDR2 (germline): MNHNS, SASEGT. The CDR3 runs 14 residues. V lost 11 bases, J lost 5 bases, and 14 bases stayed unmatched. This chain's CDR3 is CAGSSGQAHYGYTF. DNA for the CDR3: TGTGCCGGATCCTCTGGACAGGCGCATTATGGCTACACCTTC.

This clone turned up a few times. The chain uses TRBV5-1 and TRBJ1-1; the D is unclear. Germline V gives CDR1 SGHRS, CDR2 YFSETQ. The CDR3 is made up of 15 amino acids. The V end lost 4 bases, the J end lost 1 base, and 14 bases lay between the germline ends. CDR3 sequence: CASSQPRAWNTEAFF. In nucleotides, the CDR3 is TGCGCCAGCAGCCAGCCGCGGGCCTGGAACACTGAAGCTTTCTTT.

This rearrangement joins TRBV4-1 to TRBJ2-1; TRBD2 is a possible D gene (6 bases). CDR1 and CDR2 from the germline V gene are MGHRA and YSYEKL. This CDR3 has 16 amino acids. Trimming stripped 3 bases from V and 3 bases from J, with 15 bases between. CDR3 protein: CASSQVSGRGYNEQFF. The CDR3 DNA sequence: TGCGCCAGCAGCCAGGTTAGCGGAAGGGGCTACAATGAGCAGTTCTTC.

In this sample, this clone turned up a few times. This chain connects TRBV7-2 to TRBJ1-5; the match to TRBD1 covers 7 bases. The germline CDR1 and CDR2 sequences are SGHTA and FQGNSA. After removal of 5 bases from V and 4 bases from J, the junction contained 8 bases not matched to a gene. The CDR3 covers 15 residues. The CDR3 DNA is TGTGCCAGCAGCCCGTACCCAGGGGGGAATCAGCCCCAGCATTTT. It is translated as CASSPYPGGNQPQHF.

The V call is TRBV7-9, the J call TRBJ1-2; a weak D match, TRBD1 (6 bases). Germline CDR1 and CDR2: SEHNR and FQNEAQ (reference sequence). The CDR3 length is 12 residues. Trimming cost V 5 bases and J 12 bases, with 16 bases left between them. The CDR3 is CASSKSDSLDTF. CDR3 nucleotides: TGTGCCAGCAGCAAATCGGACAGTCTCGACACCTTC.

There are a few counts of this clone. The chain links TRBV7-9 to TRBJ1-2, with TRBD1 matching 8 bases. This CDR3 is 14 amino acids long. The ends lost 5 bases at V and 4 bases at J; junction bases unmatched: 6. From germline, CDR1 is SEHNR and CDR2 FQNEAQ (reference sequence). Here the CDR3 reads CASSIGQGSYGYTF. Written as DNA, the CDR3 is TGTGCCAGCAGCATAGGACAGGGAAGCTATGGCTACACCTTC.

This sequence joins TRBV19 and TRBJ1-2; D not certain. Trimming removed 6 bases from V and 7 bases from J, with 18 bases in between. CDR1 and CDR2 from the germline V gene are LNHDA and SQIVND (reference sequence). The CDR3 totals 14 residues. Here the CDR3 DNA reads TGTGCCAGTAGGGAACTTGGGGAGGTGACTGGCTACACCTTC. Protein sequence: CASRELGEVTGYTF.

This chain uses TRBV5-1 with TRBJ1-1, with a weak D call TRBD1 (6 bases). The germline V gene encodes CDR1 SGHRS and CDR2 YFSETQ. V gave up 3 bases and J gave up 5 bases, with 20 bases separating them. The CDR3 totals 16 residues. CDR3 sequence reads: CASSSLTGTTGTEAFF. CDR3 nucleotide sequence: TGCGCCAGCAGCTCCCTGACCGGGACAACGGGGACTGAAGCTTTCTTT.